This T cell receptor beta chain was found in a study of CD8 T cells in ankylosing spondylitis. Details on this clonotype: Its matching antigen is unknown.

Findings and limits, study-wide: Blood of patients with ankylosing spondylitis appeared to be characterized by a TCR beta motif of about eight highly homologous variants.

TCRdb reprocessed the 5' RACE reads via MiXCR and lists one record per CDR3 protein. Of approximately 440,000 distinct CDR3 sequences in the sample, about a sixth were seen once. The specimen sequenced was blood, either unsorted or a sorted T cell fraction (not recorded which). This TCR derives from a male donor with ankylosing spondylitis.

This CDR3 reads CATSRKGTADSNQPQHF. As DNA, the CDR3 is TGTGCCACCAGCAGAAAAGGGACAGCCGATAGCAATCAGCCCCAGCATTTT. The chain carries TRBV15 and TRBJ1-5; 7 bases map to TRBD1. Germline lookup yields CDR1 LNHNV and CDR2 YYDKDF (reference sequence). V was clipped by 2 bases and J by 0 bases; unmatched bases: 7. This CDR3 region has 17 residues. Drawing the rest from reference TRBV15 and TRBJ1-5, the complete variable domain is DAMVIQNPRYQVTQFGKPVTLSCSQTLNHNVMYWYQQKSSQAPKLLFHYYDKDFNNEADTPDNFQSRRPNTSFCFLDIRSPGLGDTAMYLCATSRKGTADSNQPQHFGDGTRLSIL.